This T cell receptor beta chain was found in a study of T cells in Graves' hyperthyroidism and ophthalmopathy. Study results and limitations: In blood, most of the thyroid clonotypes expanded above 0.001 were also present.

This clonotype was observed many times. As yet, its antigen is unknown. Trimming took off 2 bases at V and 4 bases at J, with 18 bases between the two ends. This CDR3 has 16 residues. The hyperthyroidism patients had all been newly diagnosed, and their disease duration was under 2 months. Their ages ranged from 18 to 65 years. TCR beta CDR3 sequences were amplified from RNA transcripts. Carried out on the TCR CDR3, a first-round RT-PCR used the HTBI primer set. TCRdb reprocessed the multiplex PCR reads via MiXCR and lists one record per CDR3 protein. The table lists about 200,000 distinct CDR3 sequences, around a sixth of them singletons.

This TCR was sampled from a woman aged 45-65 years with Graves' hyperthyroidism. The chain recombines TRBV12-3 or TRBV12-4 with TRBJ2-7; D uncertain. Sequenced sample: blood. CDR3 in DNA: TGTGCCAGCAGTTTACCTTTTAGTGGGATGGGGTACGAGCAGTACTTC. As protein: CASSLPFSGMGYEQYF.